The entry below describes one TCR beta chain. Its antigen is still unknown. This sample is part of a study of shared clonotypes between healthy human individuals. Study-level findings and limits: Naive CD4 clonotypes overlapped across a few donors at roughly 5.1%.

The repertoire was sequenced with immunoSEQ multiplex PCR; TCRdb's copy has only in-frame clones and lacks some. The sample carries about 1 million clones, roughly 80% recorded once. The sample comprised memory CD4+ T cells sorted from blood. The subset denotes: CD45RA-negative fraction. This clonotype originated in a man between 18 and 29 years old in good health.

The CDR3 DNA reads TGTGCCAGCAGCCTGGGACGGACCTTTAATCAGCCCCAGCATTTT. It specifies CASSLGRTFNQPQHF. This chain links TRBV5-6 with TRBJ1-5; perhaps TRBD1 as D (5 bases). Trimming pared 4 bases from V and 4 bases from J, leaving 15 bases between. Germline lookup yields CDR1 SGHDT and CDR2 YYEEEE. The CDR3 has 15 amino acids. The variable domain in full, with the rest retrieved from reference TRBV5-6 and TRBJ1-5, is DAGVTQSPTHLIKTRGQQVTLRCSPKSGHDTVSWYQQALGQGPQFIFQYYEEEERQRGNFPDRFSGHQFPNYSSELNVNALLLGDSALYLCASSLGRTFNQPQHFGDGTRLSIL.